Described below is a single T cell receptor beta chain sequence and its context. CDR3 size: 17 residues. Per germline, CDR1 LNHDA and CDR2 SQIVND (reference sequence). The ends lost 3 bases at V and 2 bases at J; junction bases unmatched: 10. This PCR relied on a set of 60 Vbeta primers and 13 Jbeta primers. The data were produced by immunoSEQ multiplex PCR, yet TCRdb's version contains in-frame clones alone and is incomplete. The table lists under 65,000 clones, with 3.6% in the top ten. This specimen belongs to a study of cytomegalovirus exposure and HLA in healthy donors. This sequence originates from a woman in her late teens or twenties in good health and CMV-seronegative. The chain joins TRBV19 to TRBJ1-3, with 7 nucleotides matching TRBD1. Sequenced material: PBMCs. CDR3 residues: CASSIQKTGEPGNTIYF. The DNA for the CDR3 is TGTGCCAGTAGTATTCAAAAAACAGGGGAGCCTGGAAACACCATATATTTT.